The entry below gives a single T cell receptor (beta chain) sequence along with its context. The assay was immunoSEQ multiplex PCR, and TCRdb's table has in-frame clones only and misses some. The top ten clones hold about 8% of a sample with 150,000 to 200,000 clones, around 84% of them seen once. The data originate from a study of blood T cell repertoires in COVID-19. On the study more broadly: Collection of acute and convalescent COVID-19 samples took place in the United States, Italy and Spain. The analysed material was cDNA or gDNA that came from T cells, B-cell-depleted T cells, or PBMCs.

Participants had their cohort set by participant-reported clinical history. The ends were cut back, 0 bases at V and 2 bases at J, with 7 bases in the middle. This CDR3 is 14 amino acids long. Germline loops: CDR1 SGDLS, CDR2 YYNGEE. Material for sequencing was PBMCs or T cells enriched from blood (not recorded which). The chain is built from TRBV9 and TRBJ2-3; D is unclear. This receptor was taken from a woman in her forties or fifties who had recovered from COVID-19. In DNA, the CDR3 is TGTGCCAGCAGCGTAGTCGGTTTCACAGATACGCAGTATTTT. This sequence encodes CASSVVGFTDTQYF.